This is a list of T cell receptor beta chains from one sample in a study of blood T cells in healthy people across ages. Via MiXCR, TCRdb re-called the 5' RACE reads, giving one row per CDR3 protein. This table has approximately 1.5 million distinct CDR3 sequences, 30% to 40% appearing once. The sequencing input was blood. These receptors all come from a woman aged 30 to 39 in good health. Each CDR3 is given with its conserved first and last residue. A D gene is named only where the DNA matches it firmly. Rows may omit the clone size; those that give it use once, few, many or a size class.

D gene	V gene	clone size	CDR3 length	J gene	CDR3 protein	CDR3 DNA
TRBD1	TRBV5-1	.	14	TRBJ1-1	CASSFRGGTVEAFF	TGCGCCAGCAGCTTCAGGGGTGGGACAGTTGAAGCTTTCTTT
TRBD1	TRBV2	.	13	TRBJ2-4	CASSEARTGGQYF	TGTGCCAGCAGTGAAGCGCGGACAGGGGGGCAGTACTTC
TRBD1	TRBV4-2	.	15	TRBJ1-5	CASSPGQAQDQPQHF	TGTGCCAGCAGCCCCGGACAGGCTCAAGATCAGCCCCAGCATTTT
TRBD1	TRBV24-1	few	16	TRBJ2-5	CATGQRTGRSQETQYF	TGTGCCACCGGTCAAAGGACAGGACGTTCACAAGAGACCCAGTACTTC
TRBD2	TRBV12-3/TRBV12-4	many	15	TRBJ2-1	CASSLGLAGVGEQFF	TGTGCCAGCAGTTTAGGGCTAGCGGGAGTAGGTGAGCAGTTCTTC
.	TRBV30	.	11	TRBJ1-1	CLGGRGTEAFF	TGTTTGGGGGGCAGGGGCACTGAAGCTTTCTTT
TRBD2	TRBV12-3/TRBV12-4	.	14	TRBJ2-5	CANSFQTPGGTQYF	TGTGCCAACAGTTTTCAGACCCCGGGAGGGACCCAGTACTTC
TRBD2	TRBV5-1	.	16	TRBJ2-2	CASSSVPGGETGELFF	TGCGCCAGCAGCTCCGTTCCGGGAGGAGAAACCGGGGAGCTGTTTTTT
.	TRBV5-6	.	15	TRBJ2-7	CASSLVGTTVHEQYF	TGTGCCAGCAGCTTGGTCGGGACGACGGTCCACGAGCAGTACTTC
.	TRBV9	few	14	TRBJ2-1	CASSVVPYGQEQFF	TGTGCCAGCAGCGTAGTACCCTATGGACAGGAGCAGTTCTTC
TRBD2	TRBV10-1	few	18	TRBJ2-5	CASSGTSGNTFRSETQYF	TGCGCCAGCAGTGGGACTAGCGGCAATACATTTCGATCGGAGACCCAGTACTTC
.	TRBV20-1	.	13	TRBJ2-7	CSASGTKSYEQYF	TGCAGTGCTAGCGGGACAAAGTCCTACGAGCAGTACTTC
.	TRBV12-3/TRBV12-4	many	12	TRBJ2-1	CASSLARTEQFF	TGTGCCAGCAGTTTAGCGAGGACAGAGCAGTTCTTC
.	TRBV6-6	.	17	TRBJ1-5	CASSYRVFQGRNQPQHF	TGTGCCAGCAGTTATAGGGTTTTTCAAGGAAGGAATCAGCCCCAGCATTTT
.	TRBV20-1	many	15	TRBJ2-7	CSARDPQRVVYEQYF	TGCAGTGCTAGAGACCCCCAGAGGGTTGTCTACGAGCAGTACTTC
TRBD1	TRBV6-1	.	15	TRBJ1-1	CASSRTGVSLPEAFF	TGTGCCAGCAGTCGGACAGGGGTTTCCCTACCTGAAGCTTTCTTT
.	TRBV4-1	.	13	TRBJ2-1	CASSLSDRNEQFF	TGCGCCAGCAGCCTCTCGGATCGCAATGAGCAGTTCTTC
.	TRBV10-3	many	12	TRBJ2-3	CAISDRGDTQYF	TGTGCCATCAGTGATAGGGGAGATACGCAGTATTTT
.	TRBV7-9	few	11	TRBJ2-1	CASSTGGVQFF	TGTGCCAGCAGCACCGGAGGTGTGCAGTTCTTC
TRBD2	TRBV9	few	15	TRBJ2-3	CASSVGGTSGDTQYF	TGTGCCAGCAGCGTGGGTGGGACTAGCGGAGATACGCAGTATTTT
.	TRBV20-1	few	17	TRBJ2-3	CSARDPNSGRGTDTQYF	TGCAGTGCTAGAGATCCAAATAGCGGAAGAGGCACAGATACGCAGTATTTT
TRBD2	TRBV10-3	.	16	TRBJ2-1	CAISEMSLAGNNEQFF	TGTGCCATCAGTGAGATGAGTCTAGCGGGGAACAATGAGCAGTTCTTC
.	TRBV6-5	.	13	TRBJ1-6	CASSSEAGSPLHF	TGTGCCAGCTCCTCCGAGGCAGGCTCACCCCTCCACTTT
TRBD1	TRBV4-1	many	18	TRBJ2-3	CASSPRDRGFSLTDTQYF	TGCGCCAGCAGCCCACGGGACAGGGGGTTTTCCCTCACAGATACGCAGTATTTT
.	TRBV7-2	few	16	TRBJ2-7	CASSFRRLDRGDEQYF	TGTGCCAGCAGCTTCCGTCGACTGGACCGTGGGGACGAGCAGTACTTC
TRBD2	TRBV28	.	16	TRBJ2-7	CASSLWGTSGIYEQYF	TGTGCCAGCAGTTTATGGGGGACTAGCGGGATCTACGAGCAGTACTTC
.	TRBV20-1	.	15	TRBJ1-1	CSARDPRTVNTEAFF	TGCAGTGCTAGAGACCCCCGGACGGTGAACACTGAAGCTTTCTTT
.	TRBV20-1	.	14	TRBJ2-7	CSASAGILTYEQYF	TGCAGTGCTAGCGCAGGGATCCTCACCTACGAGCAGTACTTC
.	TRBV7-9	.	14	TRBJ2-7	CASSPGRPSYKQYF	TGTGCCAGCAGCCCCGGACGGCCCTCCTACAAGCAGTACTTC
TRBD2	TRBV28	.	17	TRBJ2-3	CASSPPGLAGLTDTQYF	TGTGCCAGCAGTCCCCCGGGACTAGCGGGACTCACAGATACGCAGTATTTT
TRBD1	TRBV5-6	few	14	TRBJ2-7	CASSLDPDRGEQYF	TGTGCCAGCAGCTTGGACCCGGACAGGGGAGAGCAGTACTTC
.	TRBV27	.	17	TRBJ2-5	CASSPVRSVTNQETQYF	TGTGCCAGCAGTCCCGTCCGGTCGGTGACCAACCAAGAGACCCAGTACTTC
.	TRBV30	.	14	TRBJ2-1	CAWSRPPGSNEQFF	TGTGCCTGGAGTAGACCTCCAGGGTCGAATGAGCAGTTCTTC
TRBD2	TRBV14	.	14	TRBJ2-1	CASSQVAGGTEQFF	TGTGCCAGCAGCCAAGTTGCGGGGGGTACTGAGCAGTTCTTC
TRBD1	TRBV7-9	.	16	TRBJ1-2	CASSFPTGVPNYGYTF	TGTGCCAGCAGCTTCCCCACAGGGGTCCCTAACTATGGCTACACCTTC
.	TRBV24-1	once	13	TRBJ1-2	CATSDHTFNGYTF	TGTGCCACCAGTGATCATACTTTTAATGGCTACACCTTC
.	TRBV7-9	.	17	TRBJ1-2	CASSPQRTERLNYGYTF	TGTGCCAGCAGCCCTCAACGAACCGAGAGACTTAACTATGGCTACACCTTC
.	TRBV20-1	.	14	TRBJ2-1	CSANRDSLYNEQFF	TGCAGTGCTAACCGGGACTCCCTCTACAATGAGCAGTTCTTC
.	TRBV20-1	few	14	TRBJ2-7	CSAQVASLVYEQYF	TGCAGTGCTCAAGTGGCCTCGCTGGTCTACGAGCAGTACTTC
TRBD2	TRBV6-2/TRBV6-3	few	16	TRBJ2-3	CASSYSGLDFTDTQYF	TGTGCCAGCAGTTACTCGGGACTAGACTTCACAGATACGCAGTATTTT
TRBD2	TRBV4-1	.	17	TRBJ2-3	CASSQALAGGNTDTQYF	TGCGCCAGCAGCCAAGCCCTTGCGGGAGGGAACACAGATACGCAGTATTTT
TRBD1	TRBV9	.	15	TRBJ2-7	CASSALPGQGYEQYF	TGTGCCAGCAGCGCCCTACCGGGACAGGGGTACGAGCAGTACTTC
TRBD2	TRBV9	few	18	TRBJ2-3	CASSVGLAGGKSTDTQYF	TGTGCCAGCAGCGTAGGTTTAGCGGGGGGAAAAAGCACAGATACGCAGTATTTT
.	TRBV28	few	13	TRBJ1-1	CASSLPEWRDGFF	TGTGCCAGCAGTTTGCCGGAGTGGCGGGACGGTTTCTTT
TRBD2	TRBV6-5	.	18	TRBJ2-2	CASSYLRELATNTGELFF	TGTGCCAGCAGTTATCTCCGCGAACTAGCGACGAACACCGGGGAGCTGTTTTTT
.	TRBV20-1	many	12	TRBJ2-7	CSASKGTYEQYF	TGCAGTGCTAGTAAGGGAACCTACGAGCAGTACTTC